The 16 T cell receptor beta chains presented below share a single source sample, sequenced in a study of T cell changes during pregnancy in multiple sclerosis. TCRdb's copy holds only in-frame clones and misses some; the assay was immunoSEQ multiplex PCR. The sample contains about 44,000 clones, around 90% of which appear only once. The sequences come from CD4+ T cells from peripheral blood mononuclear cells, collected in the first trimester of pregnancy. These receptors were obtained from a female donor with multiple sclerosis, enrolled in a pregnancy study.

The CDR3 here is CASRSVLSREQYF. In DNA form, the CDR3 reads TGTGCCAGCAGGTCCGTCCTGAGCCGCGAGCAGTACTTC. The chain carries TRBV6-5 and TRBJ2-7, with D unresolved. The V end lost 6 bases, the J end lost 6 bases, and 15 bases lay between the germline ends. The CDR3 runs 13 residues. Looked up from germline, CDR1 is MNHEY and CDR2 is SVGAGI.

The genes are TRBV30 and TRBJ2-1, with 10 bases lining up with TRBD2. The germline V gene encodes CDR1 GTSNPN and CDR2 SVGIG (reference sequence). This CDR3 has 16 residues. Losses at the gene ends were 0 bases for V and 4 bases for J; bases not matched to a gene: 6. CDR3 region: CAWSVRGSGRYNEQFF. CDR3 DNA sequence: TGTGCCTGGAGTGTACGAGGTAGCGGGAGGTACAATGAGCAGTTCTTC.

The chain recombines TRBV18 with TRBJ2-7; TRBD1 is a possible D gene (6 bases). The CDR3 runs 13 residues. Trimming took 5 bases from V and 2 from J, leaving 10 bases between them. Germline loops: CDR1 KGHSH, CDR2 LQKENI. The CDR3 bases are TGTGCCAGCTCAGCCAGGGGTACCTACGAGCAGTACTTC. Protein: CASSARGTYEQYF.

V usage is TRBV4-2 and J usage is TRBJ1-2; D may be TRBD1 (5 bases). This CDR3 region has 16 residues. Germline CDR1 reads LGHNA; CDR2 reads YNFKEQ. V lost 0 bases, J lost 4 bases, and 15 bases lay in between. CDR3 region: CASSQDGGGLGYGYTF. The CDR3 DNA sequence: TGTGCCAGCAGCCAAGATGGGGGAGGGCTGGGCTATGGCTACACCTTC.

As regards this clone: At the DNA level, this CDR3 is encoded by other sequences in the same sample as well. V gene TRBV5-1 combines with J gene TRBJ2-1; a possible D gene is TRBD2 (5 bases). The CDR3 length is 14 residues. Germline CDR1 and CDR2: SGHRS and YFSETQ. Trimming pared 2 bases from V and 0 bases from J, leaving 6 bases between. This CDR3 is CASSFGNSYNEQFF. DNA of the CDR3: TGCGCCAGCAGCTTCGGGAACTCCTACAATGAGCAGTTCTTC.

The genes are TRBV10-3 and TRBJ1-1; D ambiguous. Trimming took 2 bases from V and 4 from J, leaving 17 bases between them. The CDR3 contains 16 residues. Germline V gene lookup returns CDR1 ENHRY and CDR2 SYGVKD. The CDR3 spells CAISEVGQIRGTEAFF. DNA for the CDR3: TGTGCCATCAGTGAGGTAGGGCAGATCCGGGGCACTGAAGCTTTCTTT.

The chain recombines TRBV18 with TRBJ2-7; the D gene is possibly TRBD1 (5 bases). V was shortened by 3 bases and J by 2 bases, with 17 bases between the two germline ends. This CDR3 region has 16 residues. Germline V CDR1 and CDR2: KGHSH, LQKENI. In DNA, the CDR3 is TGTGCCAGCTCACCGTTAGACAGTTCTCTTACCTACGAGCAGTACTTC. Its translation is CASSPLDSSLTYEQYF.

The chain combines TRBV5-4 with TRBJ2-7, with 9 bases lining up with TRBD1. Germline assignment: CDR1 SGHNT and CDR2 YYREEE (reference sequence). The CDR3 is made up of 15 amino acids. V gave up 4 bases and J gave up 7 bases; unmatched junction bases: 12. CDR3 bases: TGTGCCAGCAGCCGGTACGGGACAGGGAGGAGGGAGCAGTACTTC. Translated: CASSRYGTGRREQYF.

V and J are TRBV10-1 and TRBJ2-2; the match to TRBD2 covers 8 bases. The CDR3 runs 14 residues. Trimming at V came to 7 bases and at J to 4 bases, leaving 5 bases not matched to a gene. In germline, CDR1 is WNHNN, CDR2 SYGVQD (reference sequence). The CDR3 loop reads CASMTGGATGELFF. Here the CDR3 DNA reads TGCGCCAGCATGACGGGAGGGGCCACCGGGGAGCTGTTTTTT.

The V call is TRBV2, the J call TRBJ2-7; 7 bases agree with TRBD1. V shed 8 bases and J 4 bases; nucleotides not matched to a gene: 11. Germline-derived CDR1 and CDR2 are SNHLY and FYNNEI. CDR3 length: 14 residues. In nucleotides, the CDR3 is TGTGCCAGCGGTCGGAGGACAGGAGGATACGAGCAGTACTTC. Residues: CASGRRTGGYEQYF.

Written as DNA, the CDR3 is TGTGCCAGCAGTCCCGGACAGGGGTATTATGGCTACACCTTC. Translating it yields CASSPGQGYYGYTF. The chain carries TRBV28 and TRBJ1-2; TRBD1 aligns across 9 bases. V trimming: 5 bases; J trimming: 5 bases; junction bases outside the gene matches: 6. The CDR3 is 14 residues long. The germline V gene has CDR1 MDHEN and CDR2 SYDVKM.

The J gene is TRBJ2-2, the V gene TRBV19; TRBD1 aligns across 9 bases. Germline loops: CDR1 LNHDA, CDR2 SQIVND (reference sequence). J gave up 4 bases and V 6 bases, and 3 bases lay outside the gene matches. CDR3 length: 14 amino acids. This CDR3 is CASRTGGITGELFF. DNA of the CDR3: TGTGCCAGTAGGACAGGGGGAATCACCGGGGAGCTGTTTTTT. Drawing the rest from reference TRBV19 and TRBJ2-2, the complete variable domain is DGGITQSPKYLFRKEGQNVTLSCEQNLNHDAMYWYRQDPGQGLRLIYYSQIVNDFQKGDIAEGYSVSREKKESFPLTVTSAQKNPTAFYLCASRTGGITGELFFGEGSRLTVL.

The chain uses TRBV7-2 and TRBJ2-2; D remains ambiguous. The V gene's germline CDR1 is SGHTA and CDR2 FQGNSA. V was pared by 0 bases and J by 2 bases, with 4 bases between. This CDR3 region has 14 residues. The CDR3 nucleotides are TGTGCCAGCAGCTTAGCCTTAAACACCGGGGAGCTGTTTTTT. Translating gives CASSLALNTGELFF.

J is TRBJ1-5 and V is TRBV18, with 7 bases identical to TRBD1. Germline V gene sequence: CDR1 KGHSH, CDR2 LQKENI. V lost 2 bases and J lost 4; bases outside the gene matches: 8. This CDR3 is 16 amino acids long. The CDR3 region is CASSPTVHRGNQPQHF. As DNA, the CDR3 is TGTGCCAGCTCACCAACGGTACACAGGGGAAATCAGCCCCAGCATTTT.

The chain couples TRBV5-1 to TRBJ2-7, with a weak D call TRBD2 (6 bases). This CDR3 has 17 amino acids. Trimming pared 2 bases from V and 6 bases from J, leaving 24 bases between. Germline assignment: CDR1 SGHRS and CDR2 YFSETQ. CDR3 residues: CASSFRGAGSFPGEQYF. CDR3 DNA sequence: TGCGCCAGCAGCTTCCGAGGGGCGGGATCCTTCCCGGGCGAGCAGTACTTC.

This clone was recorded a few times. This CDR3 reads CASSQPGLAGDEQYF. CDR3 sequence (DNA): TGTGCCAGTAGCCAACCGGGACTAGCGGGAGACGAGCAGTACTTC. The chain recombines TRBV19 with TRBJ2-7, with 14 bases that match TRBD2. There are 15 residues in the CDR3. Germline V gene lookup returns CDR1 LNHDA and CDR2 SQIVND (reference sequence). The trim removed 6 bases at V and 5 bases at J, leaving 6 bases unmatched.